Listed here are 25 T cell receptor beta chains from one sample, sequenced in a study of T cell responses to AZD1222 COVID-19 vaccine. Sequencing used immunoSEQ multiplex PCR; TCRdb keeps in-frame clones, though not all of them. The sample yields more than 95,000 clones, roughly 86% seen once. Material: peripheral blood, obtained on day 0 of AZD1222 vaccination. All receptors derive from an adult in good health.

V and J are TRBV9 and TRBJ2-5; possible D gene TRBD2, 5 bases. The V end was cut by 4 bases, the J end by 7 bases, with 17 bases between. Per germline, CDR1 SGDLS and CDR2 YYNGEE. This CDR3 comprises 14 residues. This CDR3 reads CASSPTGLPGTQYF. For the CDR3, the DNA is TGTGCCAGCAGCCCAACCGGACTCCCTGGGACCCAGTACTTC.

A word on this clone: Distinct nucleotide sequences in the sample also encode this CDR3. The chain recombines TRBV6-1 with TRBJ2-5; TRBD2 matches 12 bases. The V gene's germline CDR1 is MNHNS and CDR2 SASEGT. After removal of 2 bases from V and 1 base from J, the junction contained 2 bases not matched to a gene. The CDR3 runs 16 residues. The DNA for the CDR3 is TGTGCCAGCAGTGAACTAGCGGGAGGGCCCCAAGAGACCCAGTACTTC. It is translated as CASSELAGGPQETQYF.

V is TRBV6-2 or TRBV6-3 and J is TRBJ1-2, with 8 bases matching TRBD1. The CDR3 is made up of 15 amino acids. The V and J ends lost 6 bases and 7 bases, in that order; junction bases with no gene match: 13. Germline loops: CDR1 MNHEY, CDR2 SVGEGT. In DNA form, the CDR3 reads TGTGCCAGCAGCCCTACGGGACAGGCGGCCTCTGGCTACACCTTC. Amino acid sequence: CASSPTGQAASGYTF.

This clone was seen a few times. V and J are TRBV28 and TRBJ2-6; D is unclear. CDR1 is MDHEN and CDR2 is SYDVKM in the germline V gene. This CDR3 is 16 amino acids long. V lost 5 bases and J 0 bases, leaving 11 bases between the germline ends. Here the CDR3 reads CASSLLQSSGANVLTF. DNA of the CDR3: TGTGCCAGCAGTCTATTACAGAGCTCTGGGGCCAACGTCCTGACTTTC.

The chain recombines TRBV28 with TRBJ2-1, with D unresolved. This CDR3 has 14 amino acids. V was shortened by 5 bases and J by 6 bases, with 14 bases between the two germline ends. CDR1 and CDR2 (germline): MDHEN, SYDVKM. CDR3 nucleotide sequence: TGTGCCAGCAGTACAGCCGATAACCTCAATGAGCAGTTCTTC. Translation: CASSTADNLNEQFF.

The chain recombines TRBV6-5 with TRBJ1-5, with a weak D call TRBD1 (5 bases). V was pared by 0 bases and J by 5 bases, with 11 bases between. Germline CDR1 reads MNHEY; CDR2 reads SVGAGI. This CDR3 has 15 amino acids. CDR3 coding DNA: TGTGCCAGCAGTTACTCTCCGGGACTTCATCAGCCCCAGCATTTT. It encodes CASSYSPGLHQPQHF.

This rearrangement joins TRBV6-2 or TRBV6-3 to TRBJ2-5; D is unclear. Germline V gives CDR1 MNHEY, CDR2 SVGEGT. Trimming pared 5 bases from V and 0 bases from J, leaving 1 base between. CDR3 length: 11 residues. The CDR3 reads CASSHQETQYF. CDR3 sequence (DNA): TGTGCCAGCAGTCACCAAGAGACCCAGTACTTC.

The rearrangement links TRBV29-1 to TRBJ2-1; TRBD2 matches at 9 bases. The CDR3 covers 13 residues. J gave up 8 bases and V 5 bases, and 7 bases lay outside the gene matches. From germline, CDR1 is SQVTM and CDR2 ANQGSEA. For the CDR3, the DNA is TGCAGCGTTACCTCTCTAGCGGGACATGAGCAGTTCTTC. Its translation: CSVTSLAGHEQFF.

The gene calls are TRBV5-5 and TRBJ1-4, with D uncertain. The CDR3 covers 15 residues. From germline, CDR1 is SGHKS and CDR2 YYEKEE (reference sequence). The V end was cut by 1 base, the J end by 5 bases, with 12 bases between. The CDR3 spells CASSLRHSENEKLFF. CDR3 DNA: TGTGCCAGCAGCTTGAGGCACTCAGAGAATGAAAAACTGTTTTTT.

The chain has TRBV6-1 and TRBJ2-4; maybe TRBD2 (6 bases). The germline gives CDR1 MNHNS, CDR2 SASEGT. The V and J ends lost 3 bases and 1 base respectively, with 13 bases between them. The CDR3 length is 16 residues. Here the CDR3 DNA reads TGTGCCAGCAGTGACCCAGGGACTTCGGCCAAAAACATTCAGTACTTC. This gives the protein CASSDPGTSAKNIQYF.

The CDR3 sequence is CASSLGSSTDTQYF. For the CDR3, the DNA is TGCGCCAGCAGCTTGGGATCCTCCACAGATACGCAGTATTTT. J is TRBJ2-3 and V is TRBV5-1; D ambiguous. Germline lookup yields CDR1 SGHRS and CDR2 YFSETQ. The length of the CDR3 is 14 residues. Trimming stripped 0 bases from V and 2 bases from J, with 7 bases between.

The chain uses TRBV7-9 and TRBJ1-2; D is ambiguous. V was shortened by 6 bases and J by 0 bases, with 20 bases between the two germline ends. This CDR3 contains 17 residues. Per the germline V gene, CDR1 is SEHNR and CDR2 is FQNEAQ (reference sequence). For the CDR3, the DNA is TGTGCCAGCAGTTCATACGTAGGAGCTCCGTCTAACTATGGCTACACCTTC. It codes for CASSSYVGAPSNYGYTF.

The gene calls are TRBV9 and TRBJ1-2; D ambiguous. Germline CDR1 reads SGDLS; CDR2 reads YYNGEE. Between the trimmed V and J ends, which lost 4 bases and 3 bases, there was a span of 4 bases. The CDR3 runs to 11 residues. The CDR3 reads CASSLHYGYTF. The CDR3 DNA reads as TGTGCCAGCAGCCTCCACTATGGCTACACCTTC.

CDR3 protein: CASSLGDGGSNQPQHF. In DNA form, the CDR3 reads TGTGCCAGCAGCCTAGGGGATGGCGGGAGCAATCAGCCCCAGCATTTT. This sequence joins TRBV7-8 and TRBJ1-5, with D tentatively TRBD1 (5 bases). The germline CDR1 and CDR2 sequences are SGHVS and FQNEAQ. This CDR3 comprises 16 residues. V lost 5 bases, J lost 1 base, and 15 bases lay in between.

The V and J genes are TRBV18 and TRBJ2-1; D is ambiguous. This CDR3 has 12 amino acids. With 4 bases removed from V and 7 bases from J, the gap between germline ends came to 8 bases. Germline-derived CDR1 and CDR2 are KGHSH and LQKENI. Here the CDR3 DNA reads TGTGCCAGCTCACACGGGTCAAATGAGCAGTTCTTC. Protein sequence: CASSHGSNEQFF.

This rearrangement joins TRBV5-1 to TRBJ1-1; 7 bases are a match to TRBD1. Trimming took 4 bases from V and 0 from J; bases not matched to a gene: 6. The germline V gene has CDR1 SGHRS and CDR2 YFSETQ. The CDR3 is made up of 15 amino acids. The DNA of the CDR3 is TGCGCCAGCAGCGCGCAGGGGGATGTGAACACTGAAGCTTTCTTT. It specifies CASSAQGDVNTEAFF.

The chain links TRBV6-5 to TRBJ2-3; 11 bases are a match to TRBD1. The CDR3 contains 13 residues. The junction had 6 bases not matched to a gene; V was cut back by 6 bases and J by 10 bases. Germline lookup yields CDR1 MNHEY and CDR2 SVGAGI. CDR3: CASRGTGGFAQYF. CDR3 DNA sequence: TGTGCCAGCAGAGGGACAGGGGGTTTTGCGCAGTATTTT.

In this sample, this clone turned up a few times. The chain carries TRBV11-2 and TRBJ1-6; 8 nucleotides align to TRBD1. V shed 3 bases and J 1 base; nucleotides not matched to a gene: 2. Per germline, CDR1 SGHAT and CDR2 FQNNGV. This CDR3 spans 16 amino acids. In DNA form, the CDR3 reads TGTGCCAGCAGCTTGACAGGGGAGTCCTATAATTCACCCCTCCACTTT. It is translated as CASSLTGESYNSPLHF. Full variable domain (remainder filled in from reference TRBV11-2 and TRBJ1-6): EAGVAQSPRYKIIEKRQSVAFWCNPISGHATLYWYQQILGQGPKLLIQFQNNGVVDDSQLPKDRFSAERLKGVDSTLKIQPAKLEDSAVYLCASSLTGESYNSPLHFGNGTRLTVT.

This clone was counted a single time. The chain has TRBV19 and TRBJ1-1; possibly TRBD1 for D (5 bases). Germline loops: CDR1 LNHDA, CDR2 SQIVND (reference sequence). Trimming took off 1 base at V and 5 bases at J, with 14 bases between the two ends. There are 15 residues in the CDR3. Written as DNA, the CDR3 is TGTGCCAGTAGTATAGCCCCAGGGACGAGGACTGAAGCTTTCTTT. It specifies CASSIAPGTRTEAFF. Together with reference TRBV19 and TRBJ1-1, the CDR3 gives the full variable domain: DGGITQSPKYLFRKEGQNVTLSCEQNLNHDAMYWYRQDPGQGLRLIYYSQIVNDFQKGDIAEGYSVSREKKESFPLTVTSAQKNPTAFYLCASSIAPGTRTEAFFGQGTRLTVV.

The chain has TRBV5-1 and TRBJ2-2; TRBD1 aligns across 7 bases. CDR3 length: 15 amino acids. Per the germline V gene, CDR1 is SGHRS and CDR2 is YFSETQ. The J segment lost 0 bases and the V segment lost 6 bases, leaving 5 bases of the junction unmatched. CDR3 region: CASKPQGANTGELFF. DNA of the CDR3: TGCGCCAGCAAACCTCAGGGGGCGAACACCGGGGAGCTGTTTTTT.

The chain combines TRBV19 with TRBJ1-5, with 7 positions matching TRBD1. Germline V gives CDR1 LNHDA, CDR2 SQIVND (reference sequence). The ends lost 9 bases at V and 3 bases at J; junction bases unmatched: 11. This CDR3 spans 15 amino acids. As DNA, the CDR3 is TGTGCCAGGACTTCTGGGACAGCCGACAATCAGCCCCAGCATTTT. Encoded protein: CARTSGTADNQPQHF.

This rearrangement joins TRBV28 to TRBJ2-2; D not resolved. Looked up from germline, CDR1 is MDHEN and CDR2 is SYDVKM. The CDR3 runs to 12 residues. Trimming removed 1 base from V and 6 bases from J, with 3 bases in between. CDR3 bases: TGTGCCAGCAGTTTATTCCCCGGGGAGCTGTTTTTT. Encoded protein: CASSLFPGELFF.

The gene calls are TRBV10-1 and TRBJ2-2; D is perhaps TRBD2 (5 bases). Germline CDR1 WNHNN, CDR2 SYGVQD (reference sequence). The CDR3 consists of 13 residues. V lost 5 bases and J 5 bases, leaving 9 bases between the germline ends. In DNA, the CDR3 is TGCGCCAGCAGTTTGAGGGAAACCGGGGAGCTGTTTTTT. Protein product: CASSLRETGELFF.

This clone came up once. This CDR3 is CASSRGINTEAFF. The CDR3 nucleotides read TGTGCCAGTAGTCGGGGGATTAACACTGAAGCTTTCTTT. V and J are TRBV19 and TRBJ1-1, with D maybe TRBD1 (5 bases). The CDR3 has 13 residues. Germline values: CDR1 LNHDA, CDR2 SQIVND (reference sequence). V dropped 5 bases and J dropped 2 bases, with 9 bases sitting between them.

The rearrangement joins TRBV4-3 to TRBJ2-7; unclear D gene. Germline CDR1 reads LGHNA; CDR2 reads YSLEER. The V end was cut by 0 bases, the J end by 0 bases, with 12 bases between. There are 16 residues in the CDR3. CDR3 in amino acids: CASSQDRGRNSYEQYF. CDR3 nucleotides: TGCGCCAGCAGCCAAGATCGAGGCAGGAACTCCTACGAGCAGTACTTC.